This TCR beta chain comes out of a study of response to subunit inactivated influenza vaccine. Study-level points and caveats: There was a suggestion from the authors that each seasonal influenza vaccination recruits few new T cells.

Germline V gene sequence: CDR1 SGHKS, CDR2 YYEKEE (reference sequence). The CDR3 loop spans 14 amino acids. V shed 4 bases and J shed 8 bases, with 13 bases lying between them. Remarks on this clonotype: Its antigen is undetermined.

TCRdb recomputed calls from the RT-PCR reads with MiXCR, one row per CDR3 protein. The sample carries 560,000 or so distinct CDR3 sequences, 6% to 9% recorded once. The TCR comes from a man between 50 and 75 years old who received an inactivated influenza vaccine. Sequences were derived from PBMCs from blood, sampled less than 30 months after vaccination. The chain uses TRBV5-5 and TRBJ1-6, with D possibly being TRBD1 (5 bases). CDR3 DNA: TGTGCCAGCAGCCCCGGGACTGCCGATTCACCCCTCCACTTT. The encoded protein is CASSPGTADSPLHF.